This is a list of T cell receptor beta chains from one sample in a study of somatic mutations in cytotoxic T cells in rheumatoid arthritis. The method was immunoSEQ multiplex PCR; TCRdb's version includes in-frame clones alone and lacks a portion of them. The sample includes a few thousand clones, around 80% of them seen just once. Sequencing was performed on CD8+ T cells sorted from blood. The receptors here all came from a woman in her forties or fifties with rheumatoid arthritis. CDR3s include the opening cysteine and the closing phenylalanine or tryptophan. D genes are given only for firm matches. The size field is filled for only some rows; it gives once, few, many or a size class.

TGTGCCACCAGCAGGGGGGGGCTAGCGGAGGAGGGGTACTACGAGCAGTACTTC,CATSRGGLAEEGYYEQYF,TRBJ2-7,.,.,TRBV15
TGTGCCAGCAGCCGTACCGCGACAGCCATGTCCTACAATGAGCAGTTCTTC,CASSRTATAMSYNEQFF,TRBJ2-1,once,.,TRBV28
TGTGCCAGCAGTCCCGCGGGGGCGGCGGCCGCCCCCTACGAGCAGTACTTC,CASSPAGAAAAPYEQYF,TRBJ2-7,.,.,TRBV27
TGTGCCAGCAGTGACTCGTCGGGAGGGCCCGGGGAGCTGTTTTTT,CASSDSSGGPGELFF,TRBJ2-2,.,TRBD2,TRBV6-4
TGTGCCAGCAGCTTTTCGGGTAGCGGGCGACAAGATACGCAGTATTTT,CASSFSGSGRQDTQYF,TRBJ2-3,.,TRBD2,TRBV5-4
TGCGCCAGCAGCCGCCTTCGAGAGGGCTCCTACAATGAGCAGTTCTTC,CASSRLREGSYNEQFF,TRBJ2-1,.,.,TRBV4-1
TGTGCCAGCAGTTTGTTGGACCCCAGGGATAACTACGAGCAGTACTTC,CASSLLDPRDNYEQYF,TRBJ2-7,few,.,TRBV28
TGTGCCAGCAGCGACACAGGGGGGCTGATCACTGAAGCTTTCTTT,CASSDTGGLITEAFF,TRBJ1-1,.,TRBD1,TRBV7-9
TGCGCCAGCAGCCCTCGCACGGGGGATGGCAATCAGCCCCAGCATTTT,CASSPRTGDGNQPQHF,TRBJ1-5,.,.,TRBV4-1
TGTGCCAGCAGCGTCGCGGGCTCCTACGAGCAGTACTTC,CASSVAGSYEQYF,TRBJ2-7,.,.,TRBV5-6
TGCGCCAGCAGCCTCCAAGCGGAAGACAATGAGCAGTTCTTC,CASSLQAEDNEQFF,TRBJ2-1,.,.,TRBV4-1
TGTGCCAGCAGCGAACTAGCGGGAGTTGCCAAAAACATTCAGTACTTC,CASSELAGVAKNIQYF,TRBJ2-4,.,TRBD2,TRBV2
TGTGCCAGCAGTTTATTGACAGGGTGGGATACGCAGTATTTT,CASSLLTGWDTQYF,TRBJ2-3,.,TRBD1,TRBV27
TGTGCCAGCAGCTTCGGACTCTTTAATGAAAAACTGTTTTTT,CASSFGLFNEKLFF,TRBJ1-4,once,.,TRBV11-3
TGCGCCAGCAGCCAAGCAATGACAGGACCCTACGAGCAGTACTTC,CASSQAMTGPYEQYF,TRBJ2-7,.,.,TRBV4-1
TGTGCCAGCAGTTCCCAACCGGGACAGTACACTGAAGCTTTCTTT,CASSSQPGQYTEAFF,TRBJ1-1,.,TRBD1,TRBV7-2
TGTGCCACCAGCAGAGGGCTAGAGGAGGAGACCCAGTACTTC,CATSRGLEEETQYF,TRBJ2-5,once,.,TRBV15
TGTGCCAGCAGTCCCGAGGGCGCGTTTGTTGCTGGCGAGCAGTACTTC,CASSPEGAFVAGEQYF,TRBJ2-7,few,.,TRBV5-5
TGTGCCAGTCAAAGCAATCCGGGACTAGCGGGAGGCGGCTCCTACAATGAGCAGTTCTTC,CASQSNPGLAGGGSYNEQFF,TRBJ2-1,once,TRBD2,TRBV28
TGTGCCAGCAGTTTCTCAGGTTGGAACAATGAGCAGTTCTTC,CASSFSGWNNEQFF,TRBJ2-1,few,.,TRBV27
TGTGCCAGCAGCCCCCCAGGGGAGCAAGAGACCCAGTACTTC,CASSPPGEQETQYF,TRBJ2-5,.,.,TRBV28
TGTGCCAGCAGTCCGGCGGGTGGGGGCGGATACAATGAGCAGTTCTTC,CASSPAGGGGYNEQFF,TRBJ2-1,.,.,TRBV27
TGCGCCAGCAGCCCCGGGACAGGGCCGGGAAATGAGCAGTTCTTC,CASSPGTGPGNEQFF,TRBJ2-1,once,TRBD1,TRBV5-1
TGTGCCAGCAGGGGAGCTCCGAACACCGGGGAGCTGTTTTTT,CASRGAPNTGELFF,TRBJ2-2,.,.,TRBV27
TGTGCCAGCGGCCTCTATAGGTCTAGCGGAGAAGAGACCCAGTACTTC,CASGLYRSSGEETQYF,TRBJ2-5,.,TRBD2,TRBV7-2
TGTGCCAGCATTGGGGACAGGATCGTAGCTAATGAAAAACTGTTTTTT,CASIGDRIVANEKLFF,TRBJ1-4,.,TRBD1,TRBV28
TGTGCCAGCAGCTTGACTAGCGGGAGGGGCACAGATACGCAGTATTTT,CASSLTSGRGTDTQYF,TRBJ2-3,.,TRBD2,TRBV11-2
TGTGCCAGCAGTTTCCACGGTTCCTACGAGCAGTACTTC,CASSFHGSYEQYF,TRBJ2-7,once,.,TRBV27
TGTGCCAGCAGATCCTCTTGGCGGGAGGGCCCAACAGATACGCAGTATTTT,CASRSSWREGPTDTQYF,TRBJ2-3,.,TRBD2,TRBV7-8
TGTGCCAGCAGTTTAGGAGATCCAAGCGGGGCGGACGGGGAGCTGTTTTTT,CASSLGDPSGADGELFF,TRBJ2-2,large,TRBD2,TRBV28
TGTGCCAGCAGTTTAGGTAGCGGGGGCGGGTATGAGCAGTTCTTC,CASSLGSGGGYEQFF,TRBJ2-1,.,TRBD2,TRBV27
TGTGCCAGCAGTCCCTCCGGCCCGTCGGGCGAGCAGTACTTC,CASSPSGPSGEQYF,TRBJ2-7,.,.,TRBV27
TGTGCCAGCAGTTACTCGGAGGGGGCTGGGCAGCCCCAGCATTTT,CASSYSEGAGQPQHF,TRBJ1-5,few,TRBD1,TRBV6-5
TGTGCCAGCAGCTCCGGGACTAGCAGTAGCACAGATACGCAGTATTTT,CASSSGTSSSTDTQYF,TRBJ2-3,.,TRBD2,TRBV7-3
TGTGCCAGCAGTTACGAGAGGGGAGGGATTGAAGCTTTCTTT,CASSYERGGIEAFF,TRBJ1-1,once,.,TRBV6-5
TGTGCCAGTAGCTTTCCGGGACAAGTTGTCGATGGCTACACCTTC,CASSFPGQVVDGYTF,TRBJ1-2,.,.,TRBV19
TGTGCCAGCAGCGCAGGCGTGGGACAGGGCCACGAGCAGTACTTC,CASSAGVGQGHEQYF,TRBJ2-7,.,TRBD1,TRBV9
TGTGCCAGCAGCCGAGGGGGCGCGTACACTGAAGCTTTCTTT,CASSRGGAYTEAFF,TRBJ1-1,once,TRBD1,TRBV4-2
TGCAGCATAACAGGGATCTCACCCTCCTACGAGCAGTACTTC,CSITGISPSYEQYF,TRBJ2-7,.,.,TRBV29-1
TGTGCCAGTAGTATAGACCCGGGACAAAGCTCCTACAATGAGCAGTTCTTC,CASSIDPGQSSYNEQFF,TRBJ2-1,.,.,TRBV19
TGTGCCAGCACCCGGGAGGCGCTCGCTAACTATGGCTACACCTTC,CASTREALANYGYTF,TRBJ1-2,.,.,TRBV6-1
TGTGCCAGCAGTCCCAGGACAGGGTGGCACGAGCAGTACTTC,CASSPRTGWHEQYF,TRBJ2-7,.,TRBD1,TRBV28
TGTGCCAGCAGTGACAGGGCGACTGATAGCAATCAGCCCCAGCATTTT,CASSDRATDSNQPQHF,TRBJ1-5,.,.,TRBV6-1
TGTGCCAGCAGCGTTTCGGGGAGTCCCGCCCGCTACAATGAGCAGTTCTTC,CASSVSGSPARYNEQFF,TRBJ2-1,.,.,TRBV9
TGTGCCAGCATTGGGACAGTAACGTCCGGGGAGCTGTTTTTT,CASIGTVTSGELFF,TRBJ2-2,.,TRBD1,TRBV2
TGTGCCAGCAGTGAATGGGGGGGCTCTGGAAACACCATATATTTT,CASSEWGGSGNTIYF,TRBJ1-3,.,.,TRBV6-1
TGCAGCGTTGAAGATCCGGACAGAACTAATGAAAAACTGTTTTTT,CSVEDPDRTNEKLFF,TRBJ1-4,.,.,TRBV29-1
TGTGCCAGCAGTTGGACTAGCGGGAGAAGGATGGCAGATACGCAGTATTTT,CASSWTSGRRMADTQYF,TRBJ2-3,.,TRBD2,TRBV28
TGTGCCAGCAGCGTAGTGGAGAGTTACAATGAGCAGTTCTTC,CASSVVESYNEQFF,TRBJ2-1,.,.,TRBV9
TGTGCCAGCAGTGAAGGGACAGGCTTTACGGCTGAGTGGGAGCAGTACTTC,CASSEGTGFTAEWEQYF,TRBJ2-7,few,TRBD1,TRBV6-1
TGTGCCAGCAGCTTAGCCGACAGGGATGGTGAGCAGTACTTC,CASSLADRDGEQYF,TRBJ2-7,.,TRBD1,TRBV7-6
TGTGCCAGCAGTGAAGCGCCCCAGGGCCCTTTT,CASSEAPQGPF,TRBJ1-1,.,.,TRBV6-1
TGTGCCACCCGACCCGCCGCGGGAGTCTGGGAGGCCCAGTACTTC,CATRPAAGVWEAQYF,TRBJ2-5,.,TRBD2,TRBV19
TGTGCCAGTAGTGAAGGACTAGCGGGAACCTACGAGCAGTACTTC,CASSEGLAGTYEQYF,TRBJ2-7,.,TRBD2,TRBV19